This record concerns one T cell receptor beta chain sequence. Its cognate antigen is unknown. This CDR3 comprises 13 residues. Germline loops: CDR1 MNHEY, CDR2 SMNVEV (reference sequence). V dropped 7 bases and J dropped 5 bases, with 12 bases sitting between them. This sample was included in a study of T cell repertoires in cytomegalovirus infection. Study-level information: Epitope selection comprised recently identified HLA-C-restricted CMV epitopes and well-studied HLA-B-restricted CMV epitopes. Indicated by public TCR beta signatures were CMV infection and matching HLA type. Study conclusions and caveats: Summed frequency of shared TCR beta families picked out CMV carriers who also had the relevant HLA.

TCRdb reprocessed the reads with MiXCR, giving one entry per CDR3 protein. The sample lists about 34,000 distinct CDR3 sequences, approximately 52% seen once, with around nine tenths in the top ten. The sequence was collected from a human donor in good health (CMV status not recorded). Some clones in this sample may be carry-over from other donors' samples. The chain carries TRBV27 and TRBJ1-5; maybe TRBD1 (5 bases). The specimen comprised CD8+ T cells from cultured PBMCs, sampled from culture after CMV antigen stimulation. The CDR3 DNA is TGTGCCAGCAAAGGGGAAGGCCATCAGCCCCAGCATTTT. It codes for CASKGEGHQPQHF.